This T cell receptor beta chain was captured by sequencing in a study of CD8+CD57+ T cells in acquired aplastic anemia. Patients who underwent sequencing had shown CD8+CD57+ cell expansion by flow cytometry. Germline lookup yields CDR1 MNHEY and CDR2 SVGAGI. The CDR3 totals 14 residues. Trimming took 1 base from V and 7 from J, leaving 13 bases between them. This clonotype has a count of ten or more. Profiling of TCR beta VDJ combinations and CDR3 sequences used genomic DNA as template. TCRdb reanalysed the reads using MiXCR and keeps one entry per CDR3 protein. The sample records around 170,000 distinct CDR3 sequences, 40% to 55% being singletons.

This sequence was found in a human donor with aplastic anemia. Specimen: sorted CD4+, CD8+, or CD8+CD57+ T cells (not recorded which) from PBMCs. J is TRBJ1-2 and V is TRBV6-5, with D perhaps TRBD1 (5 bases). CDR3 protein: CASSYFPGWGGYTF. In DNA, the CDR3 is TGTGCCAGCAGTTACTTTCCAGGGTGGGGTGGCTACACCTTC.